This T cell receptor beta chain originates from a study of identical twins. Whole-study findings and limits: Models underestimated how often monozygotic twins shared out-of-frame TCR alpha. The study drew conclusions from cross-sectional statistical analysis, not from following the same donors.

Trimming stripped 1 base from V and 0 bases from J, with 10 bases between. This CDR3 region has 15 residues. The germline V gene encodes CDR1 SGHRS and CDR2 YFSETQ. Healthy Caucasians provided all donations. There are many counts of this clonotype. Antigen: not known. The cDNA had a unique molecular identifier and a template-switch universal primer site. TCRdb called the 5' RACE reads again in MiXCR, with one record for every CDR3 protein. This sample has some 630,000 distinct CDR3 sequences, with about 7.1% found just once. These data were likewise used in another study, on yellow fever vaccine responses in identical twins.

The TCR sequence derives from a young woman in good health. Sequences were obtained from PBMCs. V and J are TRBV5-1 and TRBJ1-1, with D unresolved. CDR3 sequence (DNA): TGCGCCAGCAGCTTGAAGCAGCTAATGAACACTGAAGCTTTCTTT. Translated: CASSLKQLMNTEAFF.